This TCR beta chain derives from a study of blood T cell repertoires in COVID-19. Study-level background: T cells, B-cell-depleted T cells, or PBMCs provided the cDNA or gDNA that served as material.

Germline V gives CDR1 MDHEN, CDR2 SYDVKM. J lost 5 bases, V lost 5 bases, and 11 bases had no gene match. The CDR3 is 16 residues long. Cohort allocation depended upon clinical history that participants reported. Per the authors' pipeline: Amplification with reference gene primers provided the estimates of nucleated cell counts. Sequenced by immunoSEQ multiplex PCR; TCRdb stores in-frame clones only, minus some. That table supplies the V and J calls and clone size; D and trimming were determined from the DNA. The data hold 300,000 to 350,000 clones, with approximately 88% observed a single time. The specimen sequenced was PBMCs or T cells enriched from blood (not recorded which). The sequence derives from a woman between 18 and 29 years old who had recovered from COVID-19. The chain combines TRBV28 with TRBJ2-5; 10 bases are a match to TRBD1. DNA for the CDR3: TGTGCCAGCAGTGCCGGCCCGGGACAGGGGTGGGAGACCCAGTACTTC. It is translated as CASSAGPGQGWETQYF. The full variable domain, completed using reference TRBV28 and TRBJ2-5, is DVKVTQSSRYLVKRTGEKVFLECVQDMDHENMFWYRQDPGLGLRLIYFSYDVKMKEKGDIPEGYSVSREKKERFSLILESASTNQTSMYLCASSAGPGQGWETQYFGPGTRLLVL.